The rows below give T cell receptor beta chains drawn from one sample of a study of cytomegalovirus exposure and HLA in healthy donors. Sequenced by immunoSEQ multiplex PCR; TCRdb stores in-frame clones only, minus some. Seen here are about 89,000 clones, around 72% observed once, and the top ten hold 1.5% to 2%. The sequencing input was PBMCs. These receptors were taken from a male donor in good health and CMV-seronegative. The CDR3 runs from the conserved cysteine through the conserved F or W. The D gene is left open where the match is weak. Expanded clones get a size class; other rows say once, few or many, or leave the size out.

TRBD1 NA TRBJ2-5 TRBV9 TGTGCCAGCAGCGCCACTCCGGGACAGGGACAAGAGACCCAGTACTTC CASSATPGQGQETQYF
TRBD2 few TRBJ2-3 TRBV9 TGTGCCAGCAGCGGACAGCGGGAGCGAGATACGCAGTATTTT CASSGQRERDTQYF
NA few TRBJ1-1 TRBV27 TGTGCCAGCAGTTTGGGAGCGGAAGCTTTCTTT CASSLGAEAFF
NA NA TRBJ2-2 TRBV9 TGTGCCAGCAGCGTAGATCAGGGAATGAACACCGGGGAGCTGTTTTTT CASSVDQGMNTGELFF
TRBD2 few TRBJ2-5 TRBV28 TGTGCCAGTTTACCGGGACTAGCTTCAGAGACCCAGTACTTC CASLPGLASETQYF
NA few TRBJ1-5 TRBV6-6 TGTGCCAGCAGGGAACAGGTTGTTAGCAATCAGCCCCAGCATTTT CASREQVVSNQPQHF
TRBD1 NA TRBJ2-7 TRBV27 TGTGCCAGCAGTGACAGGGGGACCTCCTACGAGCAGTACTTC CASSDRGTSYEQYF
NA NA TRBJ1-4 TRBV18 TGTGCCAGCTCTCACAGGGCAGACAATGGCGAAAAACTGTTTTTT CASSHRADNGEKLFF
TRBD1 once TRBJ1-1 TRBV4-1 TGCGCCAGCAGCCGAAATCAGGGGGAGGACGAAGCTTTCTTT CASSRNQGEDEAFF
NA NA TRBJ2-5 TRBV7-9 TGTGCCAGCAGACCTACAGGTGCGGAGACCCAGTACTTC CASRPTGAETQYF
TRBD1 NA TRBJ1-3 TRBV19 TGTGCCAGTAGTACGGGACAGGGTTCTGGAAACACCATATATTTT CASSTGQGSGNTIYF
TRBD2 NA TRBJ2-7 TRBV27 TGTGCCAGCAGTTTATTAGCGGGAGGGCCGTACGAGCAGTACTTC CASSLLAGGPYEQYF
NA few TRBJ1-5 TRBV6-6 TGTGCCAGCAGTGCAACAGGGACTAGCAATCAGCCCCAGCATTTT CASSATGTSNQPQHF
NA NA TRBJ1-2 TRBV5-1 TGCGCCAGCAGCTTACCCTCCCAGGGGAACTATGGCTACACCTTC CASSLPSQGNYGYTF
TRBD2 NA TRBJ2-1 TRBV11-3 TGTGCCAGCAGCCGAGGACTAGCGGAAGAGCAGTTCTTC CASSRGLAEEQFF
TRBD2 NA TRBJ2-1 TRBV7-2 TGTGCCAGCAGTAAAGCTAGCGGCACCTACAATGAGCAGTTCTTC CASSKASGTYNEQFF
TRBD1 NA TRBJ2-6 TRBV28 TGTGCCAGCAGCCCAGGCCAGGGGGCTGTTGGGGCCAACGTCCTGACTTTC CASSPGQGAVGANVLTF
TRBD1 few TRBJ1-2 TRBV28 TGTGCCACGATTACAGGGGTCTATGGCTACACCTTC CATITGVYGYTF
TRBD1 NA TRBJ1-2 TRBV25-1 TGTGCCAGCAGTGAAAGGGACAGGGGGCCAGCTAACTATGGCTACACCTTC CASSERDRGPANYGYTF
TRBD2 NA TRBJ2-5 TRBV5-1 TGCGCCAGCAGAACAATTAGCGGGAGCACCCAAGAGACCCAGTACTTC CASRTISGSTQETQYF
NA once TRBJ2-7 TRBV6-1 TGTGCCAGCAGTCCTGGCACAGGGACGCCTCGGGAGCAGTACTTC CASSPGTGTPREQYF
NA NA TRBJ2-2 TRBV7-9 TGTGCCAGCAGCTCTCGCGGCACTAACACCGGGGAGCTGTTTTTT CASSSRGTNTGELFF
TRBD1 NA TRBJ1-4 TRBV29-1 TGCAGCGTTGCCAAGGGGGCAGGGGAAAAACTGTTTTTT CSVAKGAGEKLFF
NA NA TRBJ2-7 TRBV6-5 TGTGCCAGCAGTCGGAGGGAAAACTCCTACGAGCAGTACTTC CASSRRENSYEQYF
TRBD2 NA TRBJ2-1 TRBV27 TGTGCCAGCACCAATGGACTAGCGGGAACCAATGAGCAGTTCTTC CASTNGLAGTNEQFF
NA NA TRBJ1-2 TRBV29-1 TGCAGCGTTGCAGGAAACTATGGCTACACCTTC CSVAGNYGYTF
TRBD2 NA TRBJ2-2 TRBV5-6 TGTGCCAGCAGCCCCGGACTAGCGGACCTCGGGACCGGGGAGCTGTTTTTT CASSPGLADLGTGELFF
NA NA TRBJ2-7 TRBV28 TGTGCCATCACGGGCAGGGGTTCCTACGAGCAGTACTTC CAITGRGSYEQYF
TRBD2 NA TRBJ2-7 TRBV7-9 TGTGCCAGCAGCGAGACGACTAGCGGGAGCTCCTACGAGCAGTACTTC CASSETTSGSSYEQYF